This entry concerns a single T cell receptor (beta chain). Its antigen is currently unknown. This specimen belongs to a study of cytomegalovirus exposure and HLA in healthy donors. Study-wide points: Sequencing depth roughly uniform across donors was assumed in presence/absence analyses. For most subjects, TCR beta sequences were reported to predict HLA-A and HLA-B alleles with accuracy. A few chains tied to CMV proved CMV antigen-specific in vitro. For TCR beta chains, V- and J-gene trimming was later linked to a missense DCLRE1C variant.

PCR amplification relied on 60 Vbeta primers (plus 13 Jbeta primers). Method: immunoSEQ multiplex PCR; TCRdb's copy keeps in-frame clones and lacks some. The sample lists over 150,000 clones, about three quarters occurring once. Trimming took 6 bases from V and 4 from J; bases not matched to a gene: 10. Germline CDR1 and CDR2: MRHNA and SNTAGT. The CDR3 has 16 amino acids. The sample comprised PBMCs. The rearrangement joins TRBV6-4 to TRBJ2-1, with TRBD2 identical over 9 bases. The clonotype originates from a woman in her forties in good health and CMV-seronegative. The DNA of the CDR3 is TGTGCCAGCAGCATCGCTAGCGGGAACCCTTACAATGAGCAGTTCTTC. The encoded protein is CASSIASGNPYNEQFF.